This T cell receptor (beta chain) was identified during a study of T cells after yellow fever vaccination (dated by TCRdb to between 2017 and 2020). Regarding the research as a whole: The SMART-Seq v4 Ultra Low Input RNA kit was used to prepare libraries from fractions with low cell numbers. To follow T-cell clones before and after both primary and booster YFV17D yellow fever vaccination, bulk TCR alpha and beta repertoires underwent longitudinal sequencing. The cohort comprised two healthy male donors, one aged 18 to 30 and one aged 30 to 39 years. Blood was drawn at multiple timepoints before and after primary and secondary immunization, with bulk PBMC replicates and cell subsets isolated.

This clonotype has ten or more counts. Its antigen specificity is not known. No per-base quality is available; no much larger clone lies one base away. The CDR3 has 16 amino acids, counting the end cysteine and phenylalanine. CDR3 DNA is the only sequence kept; it has 48 bases, read in frame from the first base. The germline V gene (reference sequence) specifies SEHNR as CDR1 and FQNEAQ as CDR2. The V end gives up 2 bases and the J end 5 bases, leaving 4 bases in the junction not matched to a gene. The sample's treatment or condition label, decoded: live attenuated yellow fever vaccine strain. PBMCs were isolated from peripheral blood using a standard Ficoll-Paque protocol. Dynabeads CD4 and CD8 positive selection kits were used to isolate CD4 and CD8 T-cell fractions. TriZol was used to extract RNA from bulk PBMCs, from CD4 and CD8 fractions, and from dextramer-positive and dextramer-negative fractions.

Sequencing was performed on an Illumina NovaSeq 6000. TCR cDNA was synthesized by 5'RACE template switching, through which a universal primer site and unique molecular identifiers were introduced. Priming for cDNA synthesis came from both the TCR alpha and TCR beta constant segments. Library amplification involved two PCR steps, and the second step added sample barcodes and sequencing adapters. Libraries were sequenced on Illumina HiSeq 2500 (2x100 bp) or NovaSeq (2x150 bp). The study's own analysis went as follows. Reads were demultiplexed and collapsed into UMI consensus sequences with MIGEC, and V(D)J alignment was performed with MiXCR. Vaccine-responding clonotypes were defined with edgeR using replicate PBMC samples, requiring FDR below 0.01 and a log2 fold change above 5 up to day 15. CD4 or CD8 identity was assigned to each bulk clonotype according to whether the clonotype was present at higher abundance in the sequenced CD4 repertoire or the sequenced CD8 repertoire. TCRdb reprocessed the public reads (quality trimming at Q25 with fastp, clone calling with MiXCR) and kept in-frame beta chains. Every CDR3 protein is listed once, alongside the most common genes and DNA of its rows. Clone size and V and J calls follow TCRdb, not the original study. Recorded for this sample are more than 300,000 distinct CDR3 sequences; about 10% of them occurred a single time. Of the sample, under 4% falls within the top ten clones.

What the work shows at the level of the full study, not this receptor alone: The secondary T-cell response was weaker than the primary response but faster, peaking on day 5 instead of day 15. Because only a couple of donors were included in the study, the extent to which the findings can be generalized is limited. Most clones expanded after primary vaccination were re-detected after the booster (almost 98% of CD4 and around nine tenths of CD8), suggesting broad memory maintenance. Because abundant contaminating clonotypes from the bulk population could be contained in FACS-sorted repertoires, computational filtering was required. A small fraction of clonotypes appeared in both the CD4 and CD8 compartments, likely as a result of convergent recombination.

This TCR came from a man between 18 and 29 years old who received the YFV17D yellow fever vaccine. The chain couples TRBV7-9 to TRBJ2-1; TRBD2 matches 12 bases in the middle. The sample in question was CD4+ T cells sorted from PBMCs, obtained 45 days after the yellow fever booster vaccination. The nucleotides are TGTGCCAGCAGCTTAATCCGGACTAGCGGGGACAATGAGCAGTTCTTC. The translation is CASSLIRTSGDNEQFF.